This T cell receptor (beta chain) was sequenced in a study of blood T cell repertoires in COVID-19. Study-level background: Samples taken during acute and convalescent COVID-19 were collected in the United States, Italy and Spain. The cDNA or gDNA used as material had been derived from T cells, B-cell-depleted T cells, or PBMCs.

The authors' processing: The authors estimated nucleated cell counts from reference gene primer amplification. Profiled with immunoSEQ multiplex PCR; TCRdb holds only in-frame clones, not every one. V and J calls and clone size come straight from that table; D and trimming were deduced from the DNA. The sample shows about 48,000 clones, around 86% of them seen only once. The V gene lost 1 base and the J gene lost 6 bases, with 12 bases spanning the gap. Per the germline V gene, CDR1 is SNHLY and CDR2 is FYNNEI. The CDR3 length is 14 residues. The sample was peripheral blood. V and J are TRBV2 and TRBJ2-5, with TRBD1 as a possible D gene (5 bases). This receptor was taken from a woman aged 80 or over with acute or convalescent COVID-19. The chain's CDR3 is CASSEGTRLQTQYF. CDR3 sequence (DNA): TGTGCCAGCAGTGAAGGGACAAGGCTGCAGACCCAGTACTTC. Based on the CDR3 plus reference TRBV2 and TRBJ2-5, the full variable domain is EPEVTQTPSHQVTQMGQEVILRCVPISNHLYFYWYRQILGQKVEFLVSFYNNEISEKSEIFDDQFSVERPDGSNFTLKIRSTKLEDSAMYFCASSEGTRLQTQYFGPGTRLLVL.